This T cell receptor (beta chain) was observed in a study of shared clonotypes between healthy human individuals. The donors were adults (healthy and HIV-negative) with no recent acute infections or vaccinations. The V segment lost 7 bases and the J segment 7 bases; nucleotides outside the gene matches: 1. This CDR3 region has 11 residues. Germline V gene data show CDR1 as GTSNPN and CDR2 as SVGIG (reference sequence). Assay used: immunoSEQ multiplex PCR; TCRdb lists only in-frame clones, some missing. Seen here are about a million clones, 70% to 85% observed once, and the top ten hold around 1.5%. The J gene is TRBJ1-6, the V gene TRBV30; 7 bases agree with TRBD1. Input material: memory CD4+ T cells sorted from blood. The sample's subset: CD45RA-negative fraction. The TCR sequence derives from a man aged 18-30 years in good health. CDR3 loop: CAFRGNSPLHF. The DNA of the CDR3 is TGTGCCTTCAGGGGGAATTCACCCCTCCACTTT.